This T cell receptor (beta chain) was identified in a study of T-cell memory formation after mild COVID-19. Study-level background: Largely donor-specific TCR clusters were found.

Study-wide points: CD4/CD8 balance characterized clones contracting day 15 to 85, and CD4+ skew characterized later expanders. The CD4+ clones that contracted clustered mainly within CM and EM, and the CD8+ clones concentrated in EMRA.

In the case of this clonotype: What it binds is unknown. The CDR3 ends on some other residue instead of the conserved phenylalanine or tryptophan, so this is likely a read error.

cDNA libraries for TCR alpha and TCR beta, carrying sample barcodes and UMIs, came from 5'RACE with constant-segment primers. TCRdb recomputed calls from the 5' RACE reads with MiXCR, one row per CDR3 protein. This sample has approximately 560,000 distinct CDR3 sequences, with 17% found just once. CDR3 length equals 14 residues. The germline V gene has CDR1 LNHNV and CDR2 YYDKDF (reference sequence). Trimming removed 7 bases from V and 5 bases from J; junction bases left unmatched: 10. The TCR originated in an adult woman who had mild COVID-19 (a few samples of this study predate the infection). Cell type and time point are not known. The chain links TRBV15 to TRBJ1-1; 7 bases map to TRBD1. The sequencing sample was made of PBMCs or a T cell subset sorted from them (not recorded which). The DNA of the CDR3 is TGTGCCACCACCACCCGGGACAGTCGGACTGAAGCTTTCCTT. Translating it yields CATTTRDSRTEAFL.